This T cell receptor beta chain comes out of a study of shared clonotypes between healthy human individuals. Worth noting for this clone: Antigen specificity is unknown.

The data were produced by immunoSEQ multiplex PCR, yet TCRdb's version contains in-frame clones alone and is incomplete. The sample carries some 900,000 clones, around three quarters recorded once. Study-wide findings and caveats: An anticipated effect of sequencing depth on clonotype sharing among donors was recognized. Large sequencing depth failed to make sorted-subset sequencing complete, rarefaction showed.

Germline CDR1 is MDHEN and CDR2 is SYDVKM. V shed 6 bases, J shed 5 bases, and the junction held 5 bases outside the gene matches. This CDR3 has 13 residues. This chain joins TRBV28 and TRBJ1-2; 8 nucleotides agree with TRBD1. The clonotype originates from a man aged 18 to 30 in good health. The sample comprised memory CD4+ T cells sorted from blood. Indicated subset: CD45RA-negative fraction. The CDR3, as DNA: TGTGCCAGCAGCCCGACAGGGGCATATGGCTACACCTTC. Protein sequence: CASSPTGAYGYTF.